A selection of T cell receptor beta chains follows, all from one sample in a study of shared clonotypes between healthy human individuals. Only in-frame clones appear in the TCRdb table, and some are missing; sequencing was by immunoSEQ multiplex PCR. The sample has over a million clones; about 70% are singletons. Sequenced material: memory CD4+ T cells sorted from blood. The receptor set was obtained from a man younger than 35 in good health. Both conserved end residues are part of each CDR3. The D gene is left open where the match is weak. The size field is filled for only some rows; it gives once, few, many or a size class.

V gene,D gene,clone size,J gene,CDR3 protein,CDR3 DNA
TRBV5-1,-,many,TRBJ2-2,CASSLGRQNTGELFF,TGCGCCAGCAGCTTGGGCCGGCAGAACACCGGGGAGCTGTTTTTT
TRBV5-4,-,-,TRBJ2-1,CASSLRVNNEQFF,TGTGCCAGCAGCTTGAGGGTAAACAATGAGCAGTTCTTC
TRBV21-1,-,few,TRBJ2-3,CASSASSTDTQYF,TGTGCCAGCAGCGCCTCTAGCACAGATACGCAGTATTTT
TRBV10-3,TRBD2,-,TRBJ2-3,CAISESMTSGSLGTDTQYF,TGTGCCATCAGTGAGTCGATGACTAGCGGGAGTTTGGGCACAGATACGCAGTATTTT
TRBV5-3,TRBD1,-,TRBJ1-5,CARSFRQGGSQPQHF,TGTGCCAGAAGCTTCAGACAGGGGGGATCCCAGCCCCAGCATTTT
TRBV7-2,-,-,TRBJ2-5,CASTFQGLSQETQYF,TGTGCCAGCACCTTCCAGGGGCTGAGCCAAGAGACCCAGTACTTC
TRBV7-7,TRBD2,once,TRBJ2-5,CASSSPAGGRETQYF,TGTGCTAGCAGCTCTCCAGCGGGAGGCCGGGAGACCCAGTACTTC
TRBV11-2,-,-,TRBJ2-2,CASSFVVSNTGELFF,TGTGCCAGCAGCTTTGTGGTCTCGAACACCGGGGAGCTGTTTTTT
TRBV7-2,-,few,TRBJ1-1,CASSYKPGNTEAFF,TGTGCCAGCAGCTATAAACCGGGGAACACTGAAGCTTTCTTT
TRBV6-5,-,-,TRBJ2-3,CASLLRAHSTDTQYF,TGTGCCAGCTTGCTAAGGGCACACTCCACAGATACGCAGTATTTT
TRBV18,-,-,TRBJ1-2,CASSLLGDNYGYTF,TGTGCCAGCTCACTACTGGGAGATAACTATGGCTACACCTTC
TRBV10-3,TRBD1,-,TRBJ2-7,CAITPTPGQGPEQYF,TGTGCCATCACCCCAACCCCGGGACAGGGCCCCGAGCAGTACTTC
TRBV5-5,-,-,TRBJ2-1,CASSLRAGRGNEQFF,TGTGCCAGCAGCTTGCGGGCGGGAAGGGGTAATGAGCAGTTCTTC
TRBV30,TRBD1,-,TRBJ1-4,CALTQGWGANEKLFF,TGTGCCTTAACACAGGGGTGGGGGGCTAATGAAAAACTGTTTTTT
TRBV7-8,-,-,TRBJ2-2,CASRPRDTGELFF,TGTGCCAGCAGGCCGAGGGACACCGGGGAGCTGTTTTTT
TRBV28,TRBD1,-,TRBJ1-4,CASNRGVVEKLFF,TGTGCCAGCAACAGGGGAGTAGTAGAAAAACTGTTTTTT
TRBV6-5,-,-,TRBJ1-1,CASSYRQTNTEAFF,TGTGCCAGCAGTTACCGACAGACTAACACTGAAGCTTTCTTT
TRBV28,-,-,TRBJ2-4,CASSPGVLAKNIQYF,TGTGCCAGCAGCCCCGGAGTTCTAGCCAAAAACATTCAGTACTTC
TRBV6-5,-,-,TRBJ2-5,CASSWGRESEQYF,TGTGCCAGCAGCTGGGGCAGGGAGAGTGAGCAGTACTTC
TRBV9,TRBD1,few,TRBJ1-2,CASSVGTGNYGYTF,TGTGCCAGCAGCGTAGGGACAGGTAACTATGGCTACACCTTC
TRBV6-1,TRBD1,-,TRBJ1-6,CASWGQINSPLHF,TGTGCCAGCTGGGGACAGATTAATTCACCCCTCCACTTT
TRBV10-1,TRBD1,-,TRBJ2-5,CASSTGGIGETQYF,TGCGCCAGCAGTACAGGGGGCATTGGAGAGACCCAGTACTTC
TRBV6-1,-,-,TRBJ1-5,CASRTGLAGNQPQHF,TGTGCCAGCAGAACAGGGCTGGCTGGCAATCAGCCCCAGCATTTT
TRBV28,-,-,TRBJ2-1,CASSSPGQGGNEQFF,TGTGCCAGCAGTTCGCCCGGCCAAGGAGGCAATGAGCAGTTCTTC
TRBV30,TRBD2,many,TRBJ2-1,CAWSRLAGLNEQFF,TGTGCCTGGAGTAGGCTAGCGGGACTCAATGAGCAGTTCTTC
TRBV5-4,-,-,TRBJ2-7,CASSLDTTREQYF,TGTGCCAGCAGCTTGGATACCACAAGGGAGCAGTACTTC
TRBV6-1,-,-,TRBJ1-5,CASSVGNQPQHF,TGTGCCAGCAGTGTCGGGAATCAGCCCCAGCATTTT
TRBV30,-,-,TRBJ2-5,CAWRLVAEETQYF,TGTGCCTGGAGGCTGGTAGCGGAGGAGACCCAGTACTTC
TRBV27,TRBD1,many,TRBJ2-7,CASSPNRQGSEQYF,TGTGCCAGCAGTCCAAACCGACAGGGTTCCGAGCAGTACTTC
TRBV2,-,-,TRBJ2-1,CASNGYNEQFF,TGTGCCAGCAACGGTTACAATGAGCAGTTCTTC
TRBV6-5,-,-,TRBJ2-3,CASSSSPANTQYF,TGTGCCAGCAGTTCCAGTCCGGCAAATACGCAGTATTTT
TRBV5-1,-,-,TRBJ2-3,CASSLGSRTDTDTQYF,TGCGCCAGCAGCTTGGGTTCGCGGACCGACACAGATACGCAGTATTTT
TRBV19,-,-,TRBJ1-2,CASSSLRDSLGGYTF,TGTGCCAGTAGTAGCCTCCGGGATTCCCTAGGAGGCTACACCTTC
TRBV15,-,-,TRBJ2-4,CATSRANGANIQCF,TGTGCCACCAGCAGAGCCAACGGGGCGAACATTCAGTGCTTC
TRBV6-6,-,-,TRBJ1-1,CASTDRYTGAFF,TGTGCCAGCACTGACAGGTATACCGGAGCTTTCTTT
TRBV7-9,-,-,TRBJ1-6,CASSFEDTWDSPLHF,TGTGCCAGCAGCTTCGAGGACACTTGGGATTCACCCCTCCACTTT
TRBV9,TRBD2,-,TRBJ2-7,CASSVSGGGYEQYF,TGTGCCAGCAGCGTTAGCGGGGGAGGCTACGAGCAGTACTTC
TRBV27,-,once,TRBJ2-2,CASSLSGWNTGELFF,TGTGCCAGCAGTTTATCAGGTTGGAACACCGGGGAGCTGTTTTTT
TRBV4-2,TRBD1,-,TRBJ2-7,CASSQVGTGWQQYF,TGTGCCAGCAGCCAAGTCGGGACAGGTTGGCAACAGTACTTC
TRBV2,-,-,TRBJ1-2,CASSDRAGYDYGYTF,TGTGCCAGCAGTGATCGGGCAGGGTACGACTATGGCTACACCTTC
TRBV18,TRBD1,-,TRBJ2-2,CASSPLTGKIGELFF,TGTGCCAGCTCACCACTGACAGGGAAGATCGGGGAGCTGTTTTTT
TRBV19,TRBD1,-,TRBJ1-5,CASSISGGDQPQHF,TGTGCCAGTAGTATCTCAGGGGGTGATCAGCCCCAGCATTTT
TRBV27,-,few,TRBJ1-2,CASSLSGELRGRGYTF,TGTGCCAGCAGTTTATCGGGGGAGCTTAGAGGGAGAGGCTACACCTTC
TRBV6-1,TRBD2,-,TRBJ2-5,CASRREGVETQYF,TGTGCCAGCAGGAGGGAGGGAGTCGAGACCCAGTACTTC
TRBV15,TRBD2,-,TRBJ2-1,CATSKGTGLAYNEQFF,TGTGCCACCAGCAAAGGGACTGGACTAGCCTACAATGAGCAGTTCTTC
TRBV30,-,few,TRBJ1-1,CARRQWGQGRSEAFF,TGTGCCCGTAGGCAATGGGGTCAGGGGCGATCTGAAGCTTTCTTT
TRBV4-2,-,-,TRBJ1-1,CASSQDAPTNTEAFF,TGTGCCAGCAGCCAAGACGCCCCGACGAACACTGAAGCTTTCTTT